This entry lists 20 T cell receptor beta chains sequenced from one sample in a study of shared clonotypes between healthy human individuals (dated by TCRdb to about 2020). The library relied on the immunoSEQ multiplex PCR assay. TCRdb took this table from immuneACCESS and kept in-frame rearrangements with V and J called. Such tables lack part of the clones; where checked against another copy, unresolved V genes explain under half of the gap, and the rest is unexplained. For this sample the table gives about 2,500,000 clones, of which roughly nine tenths were detected only once. The ten largest clones take up roughly 0.14% of the sample. The sequenced sample consisted of naive CD4+ T cells sorted from blood. The cell subset or site label here, explained by the study, means: CD45RA+ positively selected. These receptors came from a man aged 18 to 29 in good health.

The chain has TRBV15 and TRBJ2-7, with 11 bases that match TRBD2. Per the germline V gene, CDR1 is LNHNV and CDR2 is YYDKDF (reference sequence). The CDR3 totals 14 residues. The V segment lost 5 bases and the J segment 7 bases; nucleotides outside the gene matches: 7. DNA of the CDR3: TGTGCCACCAGCGATAGCGGGGGGGCGAAGGAGCAGTACTTC. Translation: CATSDSGGAKEQYF.

The rearrangement joins TRBV28 to TRBJ1-4; D not resolved. Trimming pared 1 base from V and 7 bases from J, leaving 10 bases between. This CDR3 is 14 amino acids long. Germline V gene sequence: CDR1 MDHEN, CDR2 SYDVKM. CDR3 sequence (DNA): TGTGCCAGCAGTTTATACACTTCTAGTGAAAAACTGTTTTTT. Protein: CASSLYTSSEKLFF.

The J gene is TRBJ1-4, the V gene TRBV19; D is ambiguous. Trimming took 4 bases from V and 6 from J, leaving 9 bases between them. The CDR3 consists of 13 residues. Per germline, CDR1 LNHDA and CDR2 SQIVND (reference sequence). The CDR3 is CASSSRTDEKLFF. CDR3 bases: TGTGCCAGTAGTAGCCGGACGGATGAAAAACTGTTTTTT. Drawing the rest from reference TRBV19 and TRBJ1-4, the complete variable domain is DGGITQSPKYLFRKEGQNVTLSCEQNLNHDAMYWYRQDPGQGLRLIYYSQIVNDFQKGDIAEGYSVSREKKESFPLTVTSAQKNPTAFYLCASSSRTDEKLFFGSGTQLSVL.

Concerning this clone itself: The same CDR3 can be traced to other DNA sequences in this sample. The chain carries TRBV29-1 and TRBJ1-1; a weak D match, TRBD1 (5 bases). V was pared by 3 bases and J by 0 bases, with 8 bases between. CDR1 and CDR2 from the germline V gene are SQVTM and ANQGSEA. This CDR3 comprises 13 residues. The CDR3 sequence is CSVERQLNTEAFF. The CDR3, as DNA: TGCAGCGTTGAGCGACAGCTGAACACTGAAGCTTTCTTT.

About this clone itself: The junction departs from the called germline gene at one end, perhaps through a read error. The rearrangement joins TRBV7-7 to TRBJ2-5; 10 nucleotides match TRBD2. CDR1 and CDR2 from the germline V gene are SSHAT and FNYEAQ (reference sequence). CDR3 length: 13 amino acids. The chain's CDR3 is CASSPQREGPQYF. In DNA form, the CDR3 reads TGTGCTAGCAGCCCTCAGCGGGAGGGGCCCCAGTACTTC.

The J gene is TRBJ2-6, the V gene TRBV27; tentatively, D is TRBD1 or TRBD2 (5 bases each). The V gene lost 5 bases and the J gene lost 1 base, with 15 bases spanning the gap. Per the germline V gene, CDR1 is MNHEY and CDR2 is SMNVEV (reference sequence). This CDR3 contains 17 residues. The CDR3 DNA reads as TGTGCCAGCAGTCTACGGGACCCGAGATCTGGGGCCAACGTCCTGACTTTC. Protein sequence: CASSLRDPRSGANVLTF.

This chain joins TRBV6-5 and TRBJ2-7, with 8 bases that match TRBD1. The ends lost 6 bases at V and 6 bases at J; junction bases unmatched: 7. The CDR3 loop spans 13 amino acids. CDR1 and CDR2 (germline): MNHEY, SVGAGI. CDR3 loop: CASSGQGFGEQYF. The CDR3 DNA is TGTGCCAGCAGCGGACAGGGTTTCGGCGAGCAGTACTTC.

The chain is built from TRBV19 and TRBJ2-3, with 13 nucleotides matching TRBD2. The CDR3 has 17 residues. V gave up 3 bases and J gave up 5 bases; unmatched junction bases: 8. CDR1 and CDR2 from the germline V gene are LNHDA and SQIVND (reference sequence). This chain's CDR3 is CASSISITSGRVDTQYF. As DNA, the CDR3 is TGTGCCAGTAGTATCTCGATAACTAGCGGGAGGGTAGATACGCAGTATTTT.

This chain uses TRBV6-1 with TRBJ1-4; D uncertain. V was pared by 3 bases and J by 6 bases, with 8 bases between. The germline V gene has CDR1 MNHNS and CDR2 SASEGT. CDR3 length equals 13 residues. The CDR3 loop is CASSETIYEKLFF. The CDR3 region has the DNA TGTGCCAGCAGTGAGACGATCTATGAAAAACTGTTTTTT.

The chain links TRBV10-1 to TRBJ2-7; TRBD2 is a possible D gene (6 bases). Germline V gene sequence: CDR1 WNHNN, CDR2 SYGVQD (reference sequence). V gave up 3 bases and J gave up 5 bases, with 14 bases separating them. This CDR3 region has 14 residues. CDR3 DNA: TGCGCCAGCAGTGATGGGGGGAGTCAGGACGAGCAGTACTTC. It specifies CASSDGGSQDEQYF.

This chain uses TRBV5-8 with TRBJ2-7; 11 nucleotides match TRBD1. V shed 1 base, J shed 0 bases, and the junction held 6 bases outside the gene matches. Germline CDR1 is SGHTS and CDR2 is YDEGEE. This CDR3 has 17 residues. Here the CDR3 DNA reads TGTGCCAGCAGCTTGAGGAGGACAGGGGGCGGCTCCTACGAGCAGTACTTC. This gives the protein CASSLRRTGGGSYEQYF.

CDR3 loop: CASSQETRSLNTGELFF. As DNA, the CDR3 is TGTGCCAGCAGCCAAGAAACTCGGTCATTGAACACCGGGGAGCTGTTTTTT. The chain carries TRBV14 and TRBJ2-2; D remains unclear. In germline, CDR1 is SGHDN, CDR2 FVKESK. The CDR3 sequence is 17 residues long. Trimming stripped 0 bases from V and 1 base from J, with 12 bases between.

The rearrangement uses TRBV9 and TRBJ2-4; D is possibly TRBD2 (5 bases). Germline V gene lookup returns CDR1 SGDLS and CDR2 YYNGEE. V was cut by 1 base and J by 0 bases, with 11 bases left in between. This CDR3 spans 16 amino acids. This chain's CDR3 is CASSVSDGVAKNIQYF. CDR3 sequence (DNA): TGTGCCAGCAGCGTATCAGACGGGGTAGCCAAAAACATTCAGTACTTC.

The chain carries TRBV7-2 and TRBJ2-5; maybe TRBD1 (5 bases). There are 14 residues in the CDR3. Germline assignment: CDR1 SGHTA and CDR2 FQGNSA. Trimming shortened V by 4 bases and J by 2 bases, and 11 bases separated the two germline ends. CDR3 sequence reads: CASSSYRNQETQYF. The CDR3 DNA sequence: TGTGCCAGCAGCTCATACAGGAATCAAGAGACCCAGTACTTC.

The rearrangement uses TRBV19 and TRBJ2-1; D perhaps matches TRBD2 (5 bases). V lost 1 base and J lost 10, with 11 bases in between. There are 13 residues in the CDR3. Germline V gene lookup returns CDR1 LNHDA and CDR2 SQIVND (reference sequence). The CDR3 loop reads CASSIGDYAEQFF. Written as DNA, the CDR3 is TGTGCCAGTAGTATAGGAGACTACGCCGAGCAGTTCTTC.

The V call is TRBV6-1, the J call TRBJ2-7; the match to TRBD2 covers 7 bases. The ends lost 10 bases at V and 0 bases at J; junction bases unmatched: 9. The CDR3 is made up of 14 amino acids. CDR1 is MNHNS and CDR2 is SASEGT in the germline V gene. As DNA, the CDR3 is TGTGCCACCGACCGGGGGGATACCTCCTACGAGCAGTACTTC. This encodes CATDRGDTSYEQYF.

The CDR3, as DNA: TGCGCCAGCGCAGGGACAGGGGGCTCTCTTGATGGCTACACCTTC. Translating gives CASAGTGGSLDGYTF. The rearrangement links TRBV5-1 to TRBJ1-2, with 12 bases fitting TRBD1. Germline lookup yields CDR1 SGHRS and CDR2 YFSETQ. This CDR3 is built from 15 residues. J gave up 6 bases and V 7 bases, and 10 bases lay outside the gene matches.

V gene TRBV7-2 combines with J gene TRBJ1-5; D gene ambiguous. V dropped 1 base and J dropped 7 bases, with 5 bases sitting between them. CDR3 length: 12 residues. From germline, CDR1 is SGHTA and CDR2 FQGNSA. The CDR3 DNA follows: TGTGCCAGCAGCTTAGGTACCCAGCCCCAGCATTTT. Residues: CASSLGTQPQHF.

The V and J genes are TRBV18 and TRBJ1-2, with 8 nucleotides matching TRBD1. CDR3 length equals 14 residues. V lost 4 bases, J lost 4 bases, and 5 bases stayed unmatched. In germline, CDR1 is KGHSH, CDR2 LQKENI. CDR3 nucleotide sequence: TGTGCCAGCTCACTGGACAGGGAAATCTATGGCTACACCTTC. As protein: CASSLDREIYGYTF.

The V gene is TRBV12-5, the J gene TRBJ1-1, with no clear D. CDR1 LGHNT and CDR2 FRNRAP come from the germline V gene. The CDR3 contains 13 residues. V lost 7 bases to trimming and J lost 0 bases, with 9 bases between them. CDR3 nucleotide sequence: TGTGCTAGTGTCGGGCAGATGAACACTGAAGCTTTCTTT. It translates to CASVGQMNTEAFF.